This entry is about one T cell receptor beta chain. Germline CDR1 and CDR2: SGHRS and YFSETQ. Trimming took 3 bases from V and 0 from J; bases not matched to a gene: 8. The CDR3 is made up of 17 amino acids. TCRdb's copy holds only in-frame clones and misses some; the assay was immunoSEQ multiplex PCR. The table lists over 150,000 clones, nearly 90% of them singletons. The data belong to a study of control samples from healthy donors and cancer patients. The chain uses TRBV5-1 and TRBJ1-3; 8 bases match TRBD1. The TCR was taken from a woman aged 45-59 years in good health. Sequenced material: blood. The CDR3 reads CASSSWTGPRSGNTIYF. CDR3 in DNA: TGCGCCAGCAGCTCGTGGACAGGGCCCCGCTCTGGAAACACCATATATTTT.